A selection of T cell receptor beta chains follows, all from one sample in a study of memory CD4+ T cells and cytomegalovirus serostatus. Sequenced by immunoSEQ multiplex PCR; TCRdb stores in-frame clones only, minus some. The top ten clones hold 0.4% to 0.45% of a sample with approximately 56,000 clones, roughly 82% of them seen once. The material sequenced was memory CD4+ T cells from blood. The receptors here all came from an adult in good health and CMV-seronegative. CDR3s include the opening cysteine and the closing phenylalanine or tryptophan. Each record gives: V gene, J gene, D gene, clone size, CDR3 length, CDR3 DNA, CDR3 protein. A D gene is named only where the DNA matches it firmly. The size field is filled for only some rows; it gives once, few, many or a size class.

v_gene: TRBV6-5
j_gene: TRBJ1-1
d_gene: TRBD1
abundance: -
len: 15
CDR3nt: TGTGCCAGCAGGCCCTCGGGACAGGCGAACACTGAAGCTTTCTTT
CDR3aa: CASRPSGQANTEAFF

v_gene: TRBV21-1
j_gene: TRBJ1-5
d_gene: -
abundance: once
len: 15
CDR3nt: TGTGCCAGGGGCTTCGGGGGACGGGTCAATCAGCCCCAGCATTTT
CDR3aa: CARGFGGRVNQPQHF

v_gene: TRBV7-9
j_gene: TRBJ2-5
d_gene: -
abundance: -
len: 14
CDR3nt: TGTGCCAGCAGCTTAGCGCTAACCCAAGAGACCCAGTACTTC
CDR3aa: CASSLALTQETQYF

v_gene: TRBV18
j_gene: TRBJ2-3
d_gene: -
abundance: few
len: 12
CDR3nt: TGTGCCAGCTCACTATCCACAGATACGCAGTATTTT
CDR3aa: CASSLSTDTQYF

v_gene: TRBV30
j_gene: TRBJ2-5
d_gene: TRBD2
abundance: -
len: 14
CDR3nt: TGTGCCTGGACCGGGGGGACCCTTGGAGAGACCCAGTACTTC
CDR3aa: CAWTGGTLGETQYF

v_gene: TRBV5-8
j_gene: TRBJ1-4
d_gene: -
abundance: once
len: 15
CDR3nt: TGTGCCAGCAGCGCCCCGGGAGTCACTAATGAAAAACTGTTTTTT
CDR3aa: CASSAPGVTNEKLFF

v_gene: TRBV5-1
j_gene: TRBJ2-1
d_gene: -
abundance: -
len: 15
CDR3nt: TGCGCCAGCAGCCTTGGACCAGCGGGTTACAATGAGCAGTTCTTC
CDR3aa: CASSLGPAGYNEQFF

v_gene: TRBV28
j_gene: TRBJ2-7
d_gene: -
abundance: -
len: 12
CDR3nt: TGTGCCATTCAGATGATGGGCTACGAGCAGTACTTC
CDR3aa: CAIQMMGYEQYF

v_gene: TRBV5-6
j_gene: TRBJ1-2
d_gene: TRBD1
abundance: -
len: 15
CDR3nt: TGTGCCAGCAGCCGCCGGGACAGGGGCTACTATGGCTACACCTTC
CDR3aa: CASSRRDRGYYGYTF

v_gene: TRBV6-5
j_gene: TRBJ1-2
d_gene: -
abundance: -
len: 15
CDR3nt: TGTGCCAGCAGCCCCATGGGAGGGGCCAAGTATGGCTACACCTTC
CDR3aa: CASSPMGGAKYGYTF

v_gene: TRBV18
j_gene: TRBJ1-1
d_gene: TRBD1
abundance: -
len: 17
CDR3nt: TGTGCCAGCTCACTTTACAGGGGGCCCGTCCAATTCACTGAAGCTTTCTTT
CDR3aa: CASSLYRGPVQFTEAFF

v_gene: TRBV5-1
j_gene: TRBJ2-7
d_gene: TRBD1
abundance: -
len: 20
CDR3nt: TGCGCCAGCAGCTCTCGAACACCGGGACAGGGGGCCGTATTTCCCTACGAGCAGTACTTC
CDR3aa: CASSSRTPGQGAVFPYEQYF

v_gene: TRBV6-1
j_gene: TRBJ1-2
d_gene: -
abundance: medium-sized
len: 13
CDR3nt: TGTGCCAGCAGTGAAGCCGGGACTTTTGGCTACACCTTC
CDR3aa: CASSEAGTFGYTF

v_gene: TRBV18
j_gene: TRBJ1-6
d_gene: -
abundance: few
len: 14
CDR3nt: TGTGCCAGCTCACGGGGCCAGGAGAATTCACCCCTCCACTTT
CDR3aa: CASSRGQENSPLHF

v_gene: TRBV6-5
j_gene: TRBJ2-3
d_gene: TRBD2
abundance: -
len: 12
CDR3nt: TGTGCCACCGGGACTACCACAGATACGCAGTATTTT
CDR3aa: CATGTTTDTQYF

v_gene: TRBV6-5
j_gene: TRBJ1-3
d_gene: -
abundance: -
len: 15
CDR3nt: TGTGCCAGCAGCGGGGCAGGGGAAGGTGGAAACACCATATATTTT
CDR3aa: CASSGAGEGGNTIYF

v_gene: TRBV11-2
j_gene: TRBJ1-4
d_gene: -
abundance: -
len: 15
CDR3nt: TGTGCCAGCAGCCCCCTCGCTGGGCGAGGGGAAAAACTGTTTTTT
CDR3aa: CASSPLAGRGEKLFF

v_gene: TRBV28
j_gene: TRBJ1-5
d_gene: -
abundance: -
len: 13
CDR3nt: TGTGCCAGCAGTTTAGGGTGGGGTCAGCCCCAGCATTTT
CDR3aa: CASSLGWGQPQHF

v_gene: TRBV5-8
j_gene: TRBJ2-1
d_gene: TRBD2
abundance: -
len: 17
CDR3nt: TGTGCCAGCAGCTTGATAGGAACTAGCGGTCCCCAGGAAGAGCAGTTCTTC
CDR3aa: CASSLIGTSGPQEEQFF

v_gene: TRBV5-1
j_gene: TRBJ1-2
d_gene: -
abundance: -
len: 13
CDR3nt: TGCGCCAGCAGCGCCCGGGCTCAAGAAGGCTACACCTTC
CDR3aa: CASSARAQEGYTF

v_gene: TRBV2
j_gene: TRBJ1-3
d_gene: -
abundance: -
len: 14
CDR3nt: TGTGCCAGCAGTGTGGCTCCGGGGGGAAACACCATATATTTT
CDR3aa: CASSVAPGGNTIYF

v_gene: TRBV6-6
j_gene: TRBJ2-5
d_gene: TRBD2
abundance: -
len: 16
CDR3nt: TGTGCCAGCTCCCGGACTAGCGGGGGGGCCGTAAAGACCCAGTACTTC
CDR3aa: CASSRTSGGAVKTQYF

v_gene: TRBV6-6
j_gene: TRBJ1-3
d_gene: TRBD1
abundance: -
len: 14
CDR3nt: TGTGCCAGCAGTTACTCGGACAGGGGGCGTACCATATATTTT
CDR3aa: CASSYSDRGRTIYF

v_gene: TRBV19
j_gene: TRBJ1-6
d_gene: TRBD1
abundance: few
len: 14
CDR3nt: TGTGCCAGTAGTAGCGGACAGGGGTCTTCACCCCTCCACTTT
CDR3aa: CASSSGQGSSPLHF

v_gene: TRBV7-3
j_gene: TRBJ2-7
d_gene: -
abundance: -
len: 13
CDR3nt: TGTGCCAGCAGCGCCCAACCGGGCTACGAGCAGTACTTC
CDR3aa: CASSAQPGYEQYF

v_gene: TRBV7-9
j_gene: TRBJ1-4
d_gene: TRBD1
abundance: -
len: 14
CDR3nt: TGTGCCAGCGCCAGTGGGGGACAGGGTTACAAACTGTTTTTT
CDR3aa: CASASGGQGYKLFF

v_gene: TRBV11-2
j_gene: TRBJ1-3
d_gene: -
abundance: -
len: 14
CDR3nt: TGTGCCAGCAGCTTAGGCCTGTTGGAAAACACCATATATTTT
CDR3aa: CASSLGLLENTIYF

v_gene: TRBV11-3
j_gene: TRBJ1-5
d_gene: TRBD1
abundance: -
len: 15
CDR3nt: TGTGCCAGCAGCTTGTACAGGGGTAGCAATCAGCCCCAGCATTTT
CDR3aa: CASSLYRGSNQPQHF

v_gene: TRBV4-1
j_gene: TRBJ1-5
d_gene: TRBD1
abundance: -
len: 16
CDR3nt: TGCGCCAGCAGCCAAGATATCGGGACAGGGGCTCAGCCCCAGCATTTT
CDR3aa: CASSQDIGTGAQPQHF

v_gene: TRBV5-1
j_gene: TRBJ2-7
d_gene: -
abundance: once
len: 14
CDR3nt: TGCGCCAGCAGCTTGGGGACGGCTACCTACGAGCAGTACTTC
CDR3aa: CASSLGTATYEQYF

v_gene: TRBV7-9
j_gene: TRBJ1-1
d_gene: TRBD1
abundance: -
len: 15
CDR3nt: TGTGCCAGCAGCTTTTCAGGGGGCGCAGGCTCTGAAGCTTTCTTT
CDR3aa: CASSFSGGAGSEAFF

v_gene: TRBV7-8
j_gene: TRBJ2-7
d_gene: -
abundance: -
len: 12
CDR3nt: TGTGCCAGCAGCCGGGTCCCCTACGAGCAGTACTTC
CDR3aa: CASSRVPYEQYF

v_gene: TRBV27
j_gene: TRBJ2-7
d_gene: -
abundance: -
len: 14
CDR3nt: TGTGCCAGCAGTCCTGGACGGGAAGCCTACGAGCAGTACTTC
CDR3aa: CASSPGREAYEQYF

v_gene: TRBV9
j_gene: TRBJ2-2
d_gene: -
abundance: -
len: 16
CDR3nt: TGTGCCAGCAGCGTTAATATAGGGTCGAACACCGGGGAGCTGTTTTTT
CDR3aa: CASSVNIGSNTGELFF

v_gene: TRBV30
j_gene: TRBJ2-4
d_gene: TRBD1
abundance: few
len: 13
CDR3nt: TGTGCCTGGAGGGACAGGGCCAAAAACATTCAGTACTTC
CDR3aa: CAWRDRAKNIQYF

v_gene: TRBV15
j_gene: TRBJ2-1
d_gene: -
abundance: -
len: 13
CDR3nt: TGTGCCACCAGTTCAGAGGCCTACAATGAGCAGTTCTTC
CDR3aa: CATSSEAYNEQFF

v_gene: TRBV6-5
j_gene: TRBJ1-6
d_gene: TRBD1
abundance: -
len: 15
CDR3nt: TGTGCCAGCAGCTTATACAGGGGGCGCGGTTCACCCCTCCACTTT
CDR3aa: CASSLYRGRGSPLHF

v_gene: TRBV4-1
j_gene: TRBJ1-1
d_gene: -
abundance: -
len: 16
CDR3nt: TGCGCCAGCAGCCAAGATTTTTTAGGGAAGAACACTGAAGCTTTCTTT
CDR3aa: CASSQDFLGKNTEAFF

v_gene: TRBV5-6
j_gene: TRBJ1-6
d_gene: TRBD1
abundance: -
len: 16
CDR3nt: TGTGCCAGCAGCTTGTTAGTAAGACAGGGAAATTCACCCCTCCACTTT
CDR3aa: CASSLLVRQGNSPLHF

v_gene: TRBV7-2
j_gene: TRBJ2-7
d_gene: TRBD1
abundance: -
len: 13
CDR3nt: TGTGCCAGCCGGGGACAGGGGGCTTACGAGCAGTACTTC
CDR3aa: CASRGQGAYEQYF

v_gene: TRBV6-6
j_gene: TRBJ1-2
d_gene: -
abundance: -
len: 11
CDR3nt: TGTGCCAGCAGTTCAGGGGTCGGCTACACCTTC
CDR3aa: CASSSGVGYTF

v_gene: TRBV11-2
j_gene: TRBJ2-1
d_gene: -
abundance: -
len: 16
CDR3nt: TGTGCCAGCAGCTTAGCGATGGCCGGGGGTTACAATGAGCAGTTCTTC
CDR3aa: CASSLAMAGGYNEQFF

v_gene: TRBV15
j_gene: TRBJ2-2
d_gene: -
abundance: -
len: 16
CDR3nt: TGTGCCACCAGCAGAGATGGTAGCCTAAACACCGGGGAGCTGTTTTTT
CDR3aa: CATSRDGSLNTGELFF

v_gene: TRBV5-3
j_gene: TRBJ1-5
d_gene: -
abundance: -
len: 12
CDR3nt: TGTGCCAGAAGCGTTCATGGGCAGCCCCAGCATTTT
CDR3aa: CARSVHGQPQHF

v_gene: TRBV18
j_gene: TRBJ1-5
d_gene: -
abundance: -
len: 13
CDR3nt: TGTGCCAGCTCACCGGACAGATTTCAGCCCCAGCATTTT
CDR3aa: CASSPDRFQPQHF

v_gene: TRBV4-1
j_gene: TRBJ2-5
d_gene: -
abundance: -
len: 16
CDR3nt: TGCGCCAGCAGCCGAGGAGAGGGGGCAGGGGGGGAGACCCAGTACTTC
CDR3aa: CASSRGEGAGGETQYF

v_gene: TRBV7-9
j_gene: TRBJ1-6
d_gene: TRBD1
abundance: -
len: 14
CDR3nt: TGTGCCAGCACCAGGGGACAGGGGCATTCACCCCTCCACTTT
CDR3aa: CASTRGQGHSPLHF

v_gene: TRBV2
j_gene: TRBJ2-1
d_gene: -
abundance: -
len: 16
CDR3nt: TGTGCCAGCAGTCCATTGGGGAGAGGGCTAGACAATGAGCAGTTCTTC
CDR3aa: CASSPLGRGLDNEQFF

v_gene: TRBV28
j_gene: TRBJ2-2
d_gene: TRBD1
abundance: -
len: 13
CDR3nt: TGTGCCATCCGGACAGGGGGCACCGGGGAGCTGTTTTTT
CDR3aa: CAIRTGGTGELFF

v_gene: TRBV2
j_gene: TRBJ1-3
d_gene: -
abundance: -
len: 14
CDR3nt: TGTGCCAGCAGAACAGAGTTTTCTGGAAACACCATATATTTT
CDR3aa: CASRTEFSGNTIYF

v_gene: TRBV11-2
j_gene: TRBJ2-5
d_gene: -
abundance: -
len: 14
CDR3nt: TGTGCCAGCAGCTCGGCGGGTGCAGGGAGTCCCCAGTACTTC
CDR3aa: CASSSAGAGSPQYF

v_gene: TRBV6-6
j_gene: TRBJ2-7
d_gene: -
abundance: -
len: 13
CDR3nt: TGTGCCAGCAGTTATCGGCCGGATTACGAGCAGTACTTC
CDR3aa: CASSYRPDYEQYF

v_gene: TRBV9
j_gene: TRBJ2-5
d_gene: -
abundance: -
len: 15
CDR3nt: TGTGCCAGCAGCCCCTCGGTGGGAGAAGACGAGACCCAGTACTTC
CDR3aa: CASSPSVGEDETQYF

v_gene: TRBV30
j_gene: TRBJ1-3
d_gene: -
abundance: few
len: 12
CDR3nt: TGTGCCTGGAGTGTCTCCGGGGACACCATATATTTT
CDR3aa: CAWSVSGDTIYF

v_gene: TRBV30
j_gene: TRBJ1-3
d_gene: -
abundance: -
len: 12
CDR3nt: TGTGCCTGGAGTGATGGGACGAGCACCATATATTTT
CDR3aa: CAWSDGTSTIYF

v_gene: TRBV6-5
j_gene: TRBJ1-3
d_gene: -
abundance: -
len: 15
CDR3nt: TGTGCCAGCAGTTATGGGGCCCTCTCTGGAAACACCATATATTTT
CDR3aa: CASSYGALSGNTIYF